This T cell receptor beta chain was retrieved from a study of blood T cells in healthy people across ages. CDR1 and CDR2 (germline): MNHEY, SVGEGT. J lost 0 bases, V lost 3 bases, and 5 bases had no gene match. The CDR3 length is 16 residues. Alongside a J-beta primer mix, a sample-barcoded 5' primer served in a second PCR lasting roughly 7 to 11 cycles. MiXCR was run by TCRdb on the 5' RACE reads, yielding one entry per CDR3 protein. The sample contains about 770,000 distinct CDR3 sequences, under 55% of which appear only once. This receptor was identified in a man in his sixties in good health. The sample was blood. This chain connects TRBV6-2 or TRBV6-3 to TRBJ2-4, with 7 bases identical to TRBD1. DNA of the CDR3: TGTGCCAGCAGTTATTTCGACAGGGTAGCCAAAAACATTCAGTACTTC. This encodes CASSYFDRVAKNIQYF.